These T cell receptor beta chains were read from a single sample in a study of cytomegalovirus exposure and HLA in healthy donors. The data were produced by immunoSEQ multiplex PCR, yet TCRdb's version contains in-frame clones alone and is incomplete. Here the sample table reports around 40,000 clones. The sample taken for sequencing was PBMCs. Receptors originate from a human donor in good health. Both conserved end residues are part of each CDR3. The order of the fields is CDR3 DNA, CDR3 protein, J gene, D gene, V gene. The D gene is left open where the match is weak.

TGTGCCAGCAGCGGCTCGACCGGGTTCAATGAGCAGTTCTTC	CASSGSTGFNEQFF	TRBJ2-1	.	TRBV2
TGCGCCAGCAGTGCTAGCGCCTACGAGCAGTACTTC	CASSASAYEQYF	TRBJ2-7	.	TRBV10-2
TGTGCCAGCTCACCTAGCGGAGTGCCCAGGGAGACCCAGTACTTC	CASSPSGVPRETQYF	TRBJ2-5	.	TRBV18
TGTGCCAGCAGCTTCCCGGGAGCTGAAGCTTTCTTT	CASSFPGAEAFF	TRBJ1-1	.	TRBV5-4
TGCGCCAGCAGCTCGGACACCGGGGAGCTGTTTTTT	CASSSDTGELFF	TRBJ2-2	.	TRBV5-1
TGTGCCAGCAGGGACGACAGGGGGGGTGAGCAGTTCTTC	CASRDDRGGEQFF	TRBJ2-1	TRBD1	TRBV2
TGTGCCAGCAGCCCCCGGGACAGGGAGAACACTGAAGCTTTCTTT	CASSPRDRENTEAFF	TRBJ1-1	TRBD1	TRBV11-2
TGTGCCAGCCTTCCTCCCAGGGGTGGCACTGAAGCTTTCTTT	CASLPPRGGTEAFF	TRBJ1-1	.	TRBV27
TGTGCCAGCAGCGTCATTCCGGGACTAGCGATCAATGAGCAGTTCTTC	CASSVIPGLAINEQFF	TRBJ2-1	TRBD2	TRBV7-9
TGTGCCAGCACAACAGGGGATGAGATCGGGGAGCTGTTTTTT	CASTTGDEIGELFF	TRBJ2-2	TRBD1	TRBV2
TGTGCCAGTACCCTCCGACAGGGATGGACTGAAAAACTGTTTTTT	CASTLRQGWTEKLFF	TRBJ1-4	TRBD1	TRBV19
TGTGCCAGCACCGGACAGGGAAACTATGGCTACACCTTC	CASTGQGNYGYTF	TRBJ1-2	TRBD1	TRBV6-1
TGTGCCAGCAGCTTAGCACAGGGGGGAAATGAAAAACTGTTTTTT	CASSLAQGGNEKLFF	TRBJ1-4	TRBD1	TRBV7-9
TGTGCCAGTCAAGGGGTTACTAATCAGCCCCAGCATTTT	CASQGVTNQPQHF	TRBJ1-5	.	TRBV19
TGCGCCAGCAGCCCACAGGGGAATGAGCAGTTCTTC	CASSPQGNEQFF	TRBJ2-1	TRBD1	TRBV4-1
TGTGCCAGCAGCCAAGATGCTAGCGGGGGGGCTAATGAGCAGTTCTTC	CASSQDASGGANEQFF	TRBJ2-1	TRBD2	TRBV14
TGTGCCAGCAGACTTACAGGGGAGAACACTGAAGCTTTCTTT	CASRLTGENTEAFF	TRBJ1-1	TRBD1	TRBV2
TGTGCCAGCAGCTGGGCCGGTAGTGAGCGGCAGACCTACAATGAGCAGTTCTTC	CASSWAGSERQTYNEQFF	TRBJ2-1	.	TRBV5-4
TGTGCCAGCAGTGGCGCAAGGGACATGAACACTGAAGCTTTCTTT	CASSGARDMNTEAFF	TRBJ1-1	.	TRBV2
TGTGCCAGCAGTTACTCGAGGACAGGCAAGGGTCGGGAGCTGTTTTTT	CASSYSRTGKGRELFF	TRBJ2-2	TRBD1	TRBV6-5
TGCAGCGGCAAAACAGTGATGAACACTGAAGCTTTCTTT	CSGKTVMNTEAFF	TRBJ1-1	.	TRBV29-1
TGCGCCAGCAGCTTGGTACAGGGGGGTGCCGGGGAGCTGTTTTTT	CASSLVQGGAGELFF	TRBJ2-2	TRBD1	TRBV5-1
TGTGCCAGCAGTCCCCCCCCCAGCGGGGGGAGGAATGAGCAGTTCTTC	CASSPPPSGGRNEQFF	TRBJ2-1	TRBD2	TRBV28
TGTGCCAGCAGCTTCGACGGGACAGGGAATTCACCCCTCCACTTT	CASSFDGTGNSPLHF	TRBJ1-6	TRBD1	TRBV7-2
TGTGCCAGTAGTATTCAAGACAGGGGAGTGAGCAATCAGCCCCAGCATTTT	CASSIQDRGVSNQPQHF	TRBJ1-5	TRBD1	TRBV19
TGTGCCAGCTCACCGTCCTCCGGGAGGGACATTCAGTACTTC	CASSPSSGRDIQYF	TRBJ2-4	TRBD2	TRBV18
TGTGCCAGCAGCTTACGGGACAGGGGAAGGAGCACAGATACGCAGTATTTT	CASSLRDRGRSTDTQYF	TRBJ2-3	TRBD1	TRBV9
TGTGCCAGCAGCCAAATGGGGGGGAGAAGCAATCAGCCCCAGCATTTT	CASSQMGGRSNQPQHF	TRBJ1-5	.	TRBV7-8
TGTGCCAGCTCACCTTTGGACAGGGCACCTAACTATGGCTACACCTTC	CASSPLDRAPNYGYTF	TRBJ1-2	TRBD1	TRBV18
TGTGCCAGCAGTGAACCCCCCAGCAGGGGAAACACCATATATTTT	CASSEPPSRGNTIYF	TRBJ1-3	.	TRBV6-1
TGTGCCAGCAGCCAAGAAGGGAGGAGGCTCCTTTCAGGGGAGCAGTACTTC	CASSQEGRRLLSGEQYF	TRBJ2-7	.	TRBV4-2
TGTGCCAGCAGCTCGGACAGGGAGAACACTGAAGCTTTCTTT	CASSSDRENTEAFF	TRBJ1-1	TRBD1	TRBV7-8
TGTGCCAGCAGGCCCGGACTACACGGCGAGCAGTACTTC	CASRPGLHGEQYF	TRBJ2-7	.	TRBV28
TGTGCCAGCAGCGGGGGTGGGACTGAAGCTTTCTTT	CASSGGGTEAFF	TRBJ1-1	.	TRBV6-1
TGTGCCAGCAGCGTAGGGGAGGGGAATGAGCAGTTCTTC	CASSVGEGNEQFF	TRBJ2-1	TRBD2	TRBV9
TGTGCCAGCAGCCAAGATTCCTATCTGCACGGGGAGCTGTTTTTT	CASSQDSYLHGELFF	TRBJ2-2	.	TRBV4-2
TGTGCCTGGAGTGTACTTTCAAGCAGCAATCAGCCCCAGCATTTT	CAWSVLSSSNQPQHF	TRBJ1-5	.	TRBV30
TGTGCCAGTAGTTTTGGAGCCAGTCTTCGGGAGACCCAGTACTTC	CASSFGASLRETQYF	TRBJ2-5	.	TRBV19
TGTGCCAGCAGCTTTAGGACTAGCGGGAATCCCACAGATACGCAGTATTTT	CASSFRTSGNPTDTQYF	TRBJ2-3	TRBD2	TRBV9
TGCGCCAGCAGCCAAATTACCGGGACAGATGAAGCTTTCTTT	CASSQITGTDEAFF	TRBJ1-1	TRBD1	TRBV5-1
TGTGCCAGCAGTTTGGGGATACGGGGTACCGGGGAGCTGTTTTTT	CASSLGIRGTGELFF	TRBJ2-2	.	TRBV6-1
TGTGCCAGTAGTCCCGGTACCCAAGCGGTGGGGCAGTACTTC	CASSPGTQAVGQYF	TRBJ2-4	.	TRBV19
TGTGCCTGGAGTGTACTAGGTTCCAGCGGGGGGGCCGCCGGGGAGCTGTTTTTT	CAWSVLGSSGGAAGELFF	TRBJ2-2	TRBD2	TRBV30
TGTGCCAGCTCTCCCGAGACCTATAATTCACCCCTCCACTTT	CASSPETYNSPLHF	TRBJ1-6	.	TRBV6-5
TGTGCCAGCAACCTGGGGAGGACAGGGATCTCTGGAAACACCATATATTTT	CASNLGRTGISGNTIYF	TRBJ1-3	TRBD1	TRBV5-6
TGTGCCAGCTCACGAAGTCCGGACACTGAAGATTTCTTT	CASSRSPDTEDFF	TRBJ1-1	.	TRBV18
TGTGCCAGCAGCCGACAGGAGAACACTGAAGCTTTCTTT	CASSRQENTEAFF	TRBJ1-1	.	TRBV7-3
TGTGCCGGCGGGGGGACAGAACAAGAGACCCAGTACTTC	CAGGGTEQETQYF	TRBJ2-5	.	TRBV11-2
TGTGCCAGCAGCTCCGTCGGGGGAGTCAATGAGCAGTACTTC	CASSSVGGVNEQYF	TRBJ2-7	.	TRBV7-3